This T cell receptor (beta chain) was observed in a study of T cell repertoires in cytomegalovirus infection (dated by TCRdb to the late 2010s). Describing the broader study: Peptide stimulations targeted recently identified HLA-C-restricted CMV epitopes, whose presentation resists viral immunomodulation, together with well-studied HLA-B-restricted epitopes. Because public TCR beta signatures pointed to carriage of CMV infection together with the matching HLA type, the HLA type of each donor mattered for the analysis.

To note about this clonotype: The antigen it binds to is not known. The sample holds no much larger clone one base away, and base qualities are not on file.

The junction shows trimming of 5 bases on V and 8 bases on J, plus 15 bases between the germline ends. The CDR3 starts with the cysteine, ends with the phenylalanine, and has 14 residues. The entry retains the CDR3 DNA only, 42 bases that are in frame from base 1. Per the germline V gene (reference sequence), MNHEY is the CDR1 and SMNVEV is the CDR2. The study at large found these results: The ex vivo response was dominated by HLA-C-restricted CMV-specific TCR beta clonotypes, which also provided the single most frequent clonotype in two of eight donors. Cumulative frequency of public TCR beta family members discriminated carriers of CMV infection plus the relevant HLA type in this cohort and an independent approximately 350-donor cohort.

The sequencer listed for this sample is Illumina HiSeq 1500. TCRdb reprocessing: public reads trimmed at Q25 with fastp, clones called with MiXCR, in-frame beta chains kept. Duplicate CDR3 protein sequences are folded into a single record with the most common DNA and genes. This sample gives 650,000 to 900,000 distinct CDR3 sequences in total; about 27% of them show up just once. Of the sample, 13% falls within the top ten clones. The sample's treatment or condition label is to be understood as: in vitro stimulation with specific CMV peptide epitopes to enrich CMV-specific T cells. The chain is assembled from TRBV27 and TRBJ1-4; there is no confident call for the D gene. The TCR sequence derives from a human donor in good health (CMV status not recorded). Some clones in this sample may be carry-over from other donors' samples. The sequencing here drew on cultured CD8+ T cells from PBMCs, taken from culture after CMV antigen stimulation. The CDR3 protein is CASSPDPGREKLFF. In nucleotide form, the sequence is TGTGCCAGCAGTCCGGACCCGGGAAGAGAAAAACTGTTTTTT.